This T cell receptor (beta chain) was recovered during a study of control samples from healthy donors and cancer patients. Measured with immunoSEQ multiplex PCR; TCRdb has only the in-frame clones, and not every one. The table records about 77,000 clones, roughly 92% of them present only once. The TCR comes from a woman aged 60-70 years in good health. Sequenced: blood.

The CDR3 region has the DNA TGCGCCAGCAGCTTGCAGGGGATGAACACTGAAGCTTTCTTT. It specifies CASSLQGMNTEAFF. The chain joins TRBV5-1 to TRBJ1-1, with D possibly TRBD1 on 6 matching bases. The CDR3 extends over 14 amino acids. Germline loops: CDR1 SGHRS, CDR2 YFSETQ. The V end was cut by 1 base, the J end by 0 bases, with 7 bases between.